These 16 T cell receptor beta chains were sequenced from one sample in a study of T cells in Graves' hyperthyroidism and ophthalmopathy. Template material for amplifying TCR beta CDR3 regions consisted of RNA transcripts. HTBI primers drove first-round RT-PCR of the TCR CDR3. Each CDR3 protein gets one entry after TCRdb re-called the multiplex PCR reads with MiXCR. This sample yields over 550,000 distinct CDR3 sequences, of which about a sixth are seen a single time; more than 15% belongs to the top ten. Sequencing used blood. These receptors were collected from a woman aged 18-29 years with Graves' hyperthyroidism.

This clonotype was found many times. The chain employs TRBV11-2 and TRBJ2-1, with unresolved D. Germline loops: CDR1 SGHAT, CDR2 FQNNGV. Trimming removed 5 bases from V and 9 bases from J, with 14 bases in between. The CDR3 length is 13 residues. The DNA of the CDR3 is TGTGCCAGCAGCCACGACACAGCAAGTGAGCAGTTCTTC. It codes for CASSHDTASEQFF.

In this sample, this clonotype turned up a few times. Being one base from a much bigger clone, this may be a read error. This rearrangement joins TRBV28 to TRBJ2-7; D is perhaps TRBD2 (5 bases). This CDR3 spans 11 amino acids. Germline values: CDR1 MDHEN, CDR2 SYDVKM. V shed 3 bases and J shed 6 bases, with 6 bases lying between them. The DNA of the CDR3 is TGTGCCAGCAGTTTTCGGGGCGAGCAGTACTTC. Residues: CASSFRGEQYF.

J is TRBJ2-3 and V is TRBV5-1, with 7 bases identical to TRBD2. CDR1 and CDR2 (germline): SGHRS, YFSETQ. V shed 4 bases and J 7 bases; nucleotides not matched to a gene: 15. The CDR3 is 16 residues long. Here the CDR3 reads CASSLVMGGPTNTQYF. CDR3 nucleotides: TGCGCCAGCAGCCTGGTGATGGGAGGGCCTACTAATACGCAGTATTTT. Full variable domain (rest looked up from reference TRBV5-1 and TRBJ2-3): KAGVTQTPRYLIKTRGQQVTLSCSPISGHRSVSWYQQTPGQGLQFLFEYFSETQRNKGNFPGRFSGRQFSNSRSEMNVSTLELGDSALYLCASSLVMGGPTNTQYFGPGTRLTVL.

This clonotype was counted many times. The rearrangement joins TRBV20-1 to TRBJ2-1; perhaps TRBD1 as D (8 bases). The CDR3 covers 12 residues. The ends were cut back, 4 bases at V and 6 bases at J, with 10 bases in the middle. CDR1 and CDR2 from the germline V gene are DFQATT and SNEGSKA (reference sequence). The CDR3 DNA reads as TGCAGTGCTAACAGGGGGGGCAATGAGCAGTTCTTC. As protein: CSANRGGNEQFF.

There are many counts of this clonotype. This chain uses TRBV28 with TRBJ1-1; 7 bases align to TRBD1. The CDR3 is made up of 14 amino acids. V lost 8 bases, J lost 4 bases, and 10 bases stayed unmatched. Germline CDR1 reads MDHEN; CDR2 reads SYDVKM. In DNA, the CDR3 is TGTGCCAGCGATCCGACAGGGTTAGGCACTGAAGCTTTCTTT. Protein product: CASDPTGLGTEAFF.

This clonotype was seen at least ten times. This chain connects TRBV9 to TRBJ2-7, with a weak D call TRBD2 (12 bases). CDR1 is SGDLS and CDR2 is YYNGEE in the germline V gene. The length of the CDR3 is 19 residues. Trimming took 3 bases from V and 7 from J, leaving 32 bases between them. The DNA for the CDR3 is TGTGCCAGCAGCGCGGGAGGACAGGGGGCTAGCGGGAGGGCCTGGGAGCAGTACTTC. Encoded protein: CASSAGGQGASGRAWEQYF.

This clonotype was seen at least ten times. This sequence joins TRBV7-2 and TRBJ2-7; TRBD1 aligns across 8 bases. The J segment lost 6 bases and the V segment lost 5 bases, leaving 9 bases of the junction unmatched. The germline CDR1 and CDR2 sequences are SGHTA and FQGNSA. The CDR3 is 14 amino acids. In nucleotides, the CDR3 is TGTGCCAGCAGCCGCCGGGACAGGCCCTGCGAGCAGTACTTC. Its protein is CASSRRDRPCEQYF.

This clonotype was found many times. This chain links TRBV20-1 with TRBJ2-7; possibly TRBD1 or TRBD2 for D (5 bases each). V lost 0 bases, J lost 6 bases, and 12 bases lay in between. Germline values: CDR1 DFQATT, CDR2 SNEGSKA (reference sequence). The CDR3 contains 13 residues. The CDR3 DNA reads as TGCAGTGCTAGAGACCCGAGGGGACGCGAGCAGTACTTC. Translating gives CSARDPRGREQYF.

This clonotype was counted between two and nine times. The junction shows a germline mismatch at one end, possibly a read error. The chain couples TRBV29-1 to TRBJ1-2, with D perhaps TRBD1 (6 bases). Germline V CDR1 and CDR2: SQVTM, ANQGSEA. The CDR3 sequence is 12 residues long. In DNA form, the CDR3 reads TGCAGCGTTGGAGCAGGGGAAGATGGCGACACCTTC. Its protein is CSVGAGEDGDTF.

This chain uses TRBV4-3 with TRBJ2-1, with a tentative D call TRBD2 (6 bases). V lost 4 bases and J lost 1, with 20 bases in between. The germline CDR1 and CDR2 sequences are LGHNA and YSLEER. The CDR3 consists of 18 residues. The CDR3 bases are TGCGCCAGCAGCCCTCTTGGGGCTAGCGAGAGTTCCTACAATGAGCAGTTCTTC. Translating gives CASSPLGASESSYNEQFF.

In its sample, this clonotype was seen a few times. The rearrangement uses TRBV6-1 and TRBJ2-1; 8 nucleotides agree with TRBD2. CDR1 and CDR2 (germline): MNHNS, SASEGT. The CDR3 length is 14 residues. Trimming at V came to 8 bases and at J to 4 bases, leaving 7 bases not matched to a gene. The CDR3 is CASGGSGKYNEQFF. CDR3 sequence (DNA): TGTGCCAGCGGGGGTAGCGGGAAATACAATGAGCAGTTCTTC.

The genes are TRBV5-1 and TRBJ2-1; 15 bases agree with TRBD2. This CDR3 is 15 amino acids long. The ends lost 5 bases at V and 9 bases at J; junction bases unmatched: 6. Germline CDR1 reads SGHRS; CDR2 reads YFSETQ. CDR3 sequence (DNA): TGCGCCAGCAGGAGGGGACTAGCGGGAGGCGTTGAGCAGTTCTTC. The encoded protein is CASRRGLAGGVEQFF.

This clonotype occurred many times. V gene TRBV18 combines with J gene TRBJ2-1; 7 nucleotides match TRBD1. Germline CDR1 and CDR2: KGHSH and LQKENI. V trimming: 0 bases; J trimming: 4 bases; junction bases outside the gene matches: 3. The length of the CDR3 is 15 residues. The CDR3 region has the DNA TGTGCCAGCTCACCACCGGGACAGTTTTACAATGAGCAGTTCTTC. Its translation is CASSPPGQFYNEQFF.

The table lists this clonotype with many counts. V is TRBV7-8 and J is TRBJ1-1; 7 bases match TRBD1. The CDR3 is 14 amino acids. Germline assignment: CDR1 SGHVS and CDR2 FQNEAQ. With V trimmed by 2 bases and J by 7 bases, 7 bases remained unmatched. The CDR3 loop is CASSLKRQGGEAFF. In DNA form, the CDR3 reads TGTGCCAGCAGCTTAAAGAGACAGGGTGGTGAAGCTTTCTTT. The whole variable domain, remainder taken from reference TRBV7-8 and TRBJ1-1, is GAGVSQSPRYKVAKRGQDVALRCDPISGHVSLFWYQQALGQGPEFLTYFQNEAQLDKSGLPSDRFFAERPEGSVSTLKIQRTQQEDSAVYLCASSLKRQGGEAFFGQGTRLTVV.

This chain links TRBV28 with TRBJ2-7, with a weak D call TRBD1 (6 bases). Germline loops: CDR1 MDHEN, CDR2 SYDVKM. CDR3 length equals 14 residues. Trimming pared 2 bases from V and 3 bases from J, leaving 11 bases between. CDR3 protein: CASSLEGHLYEQYF. The CDR3, as DNA: TGTGCCAGCAGTTTAGAGGGACACCTCTACGAGCAGTACTTC.

This clonotype was observed a single time. One end of the junction fails to match germline, which may point to a read error. The genes are TRBV9 and TRBJ2-7, with 7 positions matching TRBD2. This CDR3 has 15 amino acids. The V gene's germline CDR1 is SGDLS and CDR2 YYNGEE. The CDR3 bases are TGTGCCAGCAGCGTAGTCGGGCGGGAGCACTCCGAGCAGTGCTTC. It yields the protein CASSVVGREHSEQCF.